Shown below are 8 T cell receptor beta chains from a single sample sequenced in a study of T cell responses to AZD1222 COVID-19 vaccine. The data were produced by immunoSEQ multiplex PCR, yet TCRdb's version contains in-frame clones alone and is incomplete. The table has around 110,000 clones, about 89% seen once. The source material was peripheral blood, sampled 28 days after the second AZD1222 dose. The receptors here all came from an adult who received the AZD1222 COVID-19 vaccine.

The rearrangement uses TRBV19 and TRBJ1-1; D gene unclear. Germline values: CDR1 LNHDA, CDR2 SQIVND (reference sequence). V was trimmed by 0 bases and J by 5 bases, leaving 10 bases between them. The CDR3 runs to 14 residues. The CDR3 nucleotides read TGTGCCAGTAGTATAGATCAGGATACTACTGAAGCTTTCTTT. This encodes CASSIDQDTTEAFF.

The rearrangement joins TRBV27 to TRBJ2-1, with TRBD2 identical over 7 bases. The CDR3 runs 15 residues. V trimming: 2 bases; J trimming: 7 bases; junction bases outside the gene matches: 8. Germline-derived CDR1 and CDR2 are MNHEY and SMNVEV (reference sequence). The chain's CDR3 is CASSLLSGFLNEQFF. CDR3 DNA sequence: TGTGCCAGCAGTTTACTTAGCGGGTTTTTAAATGAGCAGTTCTTC.

The chain has TRBV7-2 and TRBJ1-1; no definite D call. Trimming took 1 base from V and 4 from J, leaving 10 bases between them. CDR3 length: 14 amino acids. CDR1 and CDR2 from the germline V gene are SGHTA and FQGNSA. Here the CDR3 DNA reads TGTGCCAGCAGCTTAGAGGGATGGGGCACTGAAGCTTTCTTT. Its protein is CASSLEGWGTEAFF.

The chain has TRBV19 and TRBJ1-5, with 9 nucleotides matching TRBD1. The CDR3 contains 18 residues. With 7 bases clipped from V and 0 bases from J, the junction kept 13 bases outside the gene matches. Germline-derived CDR1 and CDR2 are LNHDA and SQIVND (reference sequence). The CDR3 reads CASTQRGGQGGSNQPQHF. CDR3 bases: TGTGCCAGTACCCAACGAGGGGGACAGGGTGGTAGCAATCAGCCCCAGCATTTT.

The genes are TRBV7-9 and TRBJ1-2; D possibly corresponds to TRBD1 (5 bases). CDR3 size: 14 residues. Trimming took off 5 bases at V and 3 bases at J, with 13 bases between the two ends. Germline assignment: CDR1 SEHNR and CDR2 FQNEAQ (reference sequence). DNA of the CDR3: TGTGCCAGCAGCCCGCCGGGGCACCACTATGGCTACACCTTC. Translating it yields CASSPPGHHYGYTF.

The rearrangement joins TRBV5-1 to TRBJ1-5; a possible D gene is TRBD1 (5 bases). V lost 1 base and J lost 1, with 9 bases in between. This CDR3 spans 15 amino acids. Per the germline V gene, CDR1 is SGHRS and CDR2 is YFSETQ. CDR3 residues: CASSLSAGSNQPQHF. The CDR3 DNA reads as TGCGCCAGCAGCTTGTCCGCAGGGAGCAATCAGCCCCAGCATTTT.

The V gene is TRBV9, the J gene TRBJ2-7; D gene uncertain. Germline CDR1 and CDR2: SGDLS and YYNGEE. The CDR3 runs 15 residues. Trimming stripped 3 bases from V and 2 bases from J, with 15 bases between. CDR3 bases: TGTGCCAGCAGCGCCGACACGAACGGCCCCTACGAGCAGTACTTC. It encodes CASSADTNGPYEQYF.

The chain joins TRBV2 to TRBJ1-5; possibly TRBD1 for D (6 bases). This CDR3 comprises 16 residues. V lost 2 bases to trimming and J lost 6 bases, with 17 bases between them. From germline, CDR1 is SNHLY and CDR2 FYNNEI. CDR3 in amino acids: CASSEWGAPGGQPQHF. The CDR3 region has the DNA TGTGCCAGCAGTGAATGGGGGGCGCCGGGAGGTCAGCCCCAGCATTTT.